This TCR beta chain was observed in a study of blood T cell repertoires in COVID-19. Turning to the study itself: The samples span acute and convalescent COVID-19 from the United States, Italy and Spain. PBMCs, B-cell-depleted T cells, or T cells provided the cDNA or gDNA that made up the material.

In the original analysis: Estimates of nucleated cell counts were drawn from the amplification of reference gene primers. Clones were read by immunoSEQ multiplex PCR, and TCRdb kept only the in-frame ones, dropping some. V, J and clone size are those of that table, while D and trimming were read from the DNA. The profile covers around 180,000 clones, with 86% appearing a single time and less than 25% taken by the ten largest. Per germline, CDR1 SSHAT and CDR2 FNYEAQ (reference sequence). Trimming removed 2 bases from V and 6 bases from J, with 14 bases in between. The length of the CDR3 is 15 residues. This clone came up once.

The TCR comes from a man between 65 and 85 years old with active or convalescent COVID-19. Sequenced material: peripheral blood. The chain is built from TRBV7-7 and TRBJ2-1; no clear D. The DNA of the CDR3 is TGTGCCAGCAGCTTAAGTTACAGAACGACCAATGAGCAGTTCTTC. Its translation: CASSLSYRTTNEQFF.